This T cell receptor beta chain was found in a study of blood T cell repertoires in COVID-19. Study-level background: COVID-19 samples, acute and convalescent, were from the United States, Italy and Spain.

Measured with immunoSEQ multiplex PCR; TCRdb has only the in-frame clones, and not every one. The table shows around 330,000 clones, with roughly nine tenths occurring only once. Germline CDR1 SEHNR, CDR2 FQNEAQ (reference sequence). The CDR3 totals 16 residues. V lost 8 bases and J lost 4, with 21 bases in between. The TCR comes from a man aged 60 to 75 who had recovered from COVID-19. The sample comprised PBMCs or T cells enriched from blood (not recorded which). The V gene is TRBV7-9, the J gene TRBJ1-3; TRBD1 might be the D (5 bases). The DNA of the CDR3 is TGTGCCAGCGCTAAAGACCCGACAGTGTGGGGAAACACCATATATTTT. Its protein product is CASAKDPTVWGNTIYF. Full variable domain (missing parts from reference TRBV7-9 and TRBJ1-3): DTGVSQNPRHKITKRGQNVTFRCDPISEHNRLYWYRQTLGQGPEFLTYFQNEAQLEKSRLLSDRFSAERPKGSFSTLEIQRTEQGDSAMYLCASAKDPTVWGNTIYFGEGSWLTVV.